This TCR beta chain is from a study of T cell responses to AZD1222 COVID-19 vaccine. Broader study findings: Donors were mostly white British, more females; clonal diversity possibly underestimated. Among those given AZD1222, only five or six were seropositive at baseline.

Clones were sequenced by immunoSEQ multiplex PCR, and TCRdb holds only the in-frame ones, with some missing. The data show 120,000 to 150,000 clones, about 92% seen once. Turning to this clone: Its antigen is unknown.

This clonotype was sampled from an adult who received the AZD1222 COVID-19 vaccine. Sequenced material: peripheral blood, taken 28 days after the second AZD1222 dose.

Written as DNA, the CDR3 is TGTGCCATCACCACACTAGCGGGAGGGGCAGATACGCAGTATTTT. Protein product: CAITTLAGGADTQYF. The genes are TRBV10-3 and TRBJ2-3; 13 bases are shared with TRBD2. V dropped 7 bases and J dropped 4; count of bases not matched to a gene: 5. CDR3 length: 15 amino acids. CDR1 and CDR2 (germline): ENHRY, SYGVKD.